The entry that follows covers one TCR beta chain sequence. Its antigen remains unknown. This specimen belongs to a study of OX40 agonist ivuxolimab in advanced cancers. Across the study: Six ivuxolimab dose levels, 0.01 to 10 mg/kg, were given intravenously every 2 weeks.

Patients had blood sampled at baseline and again on cycle 4 day 1 and cycle 7 day 1. Using immunoSEQ multiplex PCR, the repertoire was profiled, and TCRdb retains in-frame clones only, with some absent. The repertoire holds approximately 10,000 clones, with 80% to 90% as singletons. The V end lost 1 base, the J end lost 1 base, and 7 bases lay between the germline ends. The CDR3 consists of 14 residues. Germline CDR1 reads SGHRS; CDR2 reads YFSETQ. Study-wide results and limits: Dosing at 0.1 to 3.0 mg/kg was accompanied by clonal expansion of CD4+ and CD8+ blood T cells by week 6. Near-lowest levels of clonal expansion characterized partial responders at 0.1-3.0 mg/kg.

This sample comprised CD4+ or CD8+ T cells sorted from blood, obtained in a trial of the OX40 agonist ivuxolimab. The sequence was obtained from an adult with an advanced solid tumor such as melanoma, head and neck, liver or kidney cancer. The chain is built from TRBV5-1 and TRBJ2-3; D not resolved. The CDR3 region has the DNA TGCGCCAGCAGCTTGTGGTTGGGCACAGATACGCAGTATTTT. It encodes CASSLWLGTDTQYF.